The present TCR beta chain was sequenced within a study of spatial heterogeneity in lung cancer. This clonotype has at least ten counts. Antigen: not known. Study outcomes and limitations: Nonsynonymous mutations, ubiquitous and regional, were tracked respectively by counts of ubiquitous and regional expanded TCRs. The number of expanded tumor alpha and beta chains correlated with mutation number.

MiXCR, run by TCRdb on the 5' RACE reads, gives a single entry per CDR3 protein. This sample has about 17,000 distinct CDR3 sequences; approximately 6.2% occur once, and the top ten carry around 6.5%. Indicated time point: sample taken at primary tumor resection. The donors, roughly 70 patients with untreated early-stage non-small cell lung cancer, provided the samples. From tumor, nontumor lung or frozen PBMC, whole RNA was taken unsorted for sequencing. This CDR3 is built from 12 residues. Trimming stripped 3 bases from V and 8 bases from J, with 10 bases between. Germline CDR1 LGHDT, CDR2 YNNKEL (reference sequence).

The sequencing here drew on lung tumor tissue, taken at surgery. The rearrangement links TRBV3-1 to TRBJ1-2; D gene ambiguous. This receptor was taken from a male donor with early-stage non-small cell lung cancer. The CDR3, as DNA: TGTGCCAGCAGCCAGGGTTCCGACGGCTACACCTTC. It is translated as CASSQGSDGYTF.